The sequence of this TCR beta chain was determined in a study of T cell responses to AZD1222 COVID-19 vaccine. Study conclusions and caveats: There were repertoire samples only from the period after the peak T cell response.

A word on this clone: The target antigen is unknown.

The length of the CDR3 is 17 residues. CDR1 and CDR2 from the germline V gene are SGHRS and YFSETQ. V shed 4 bases and J 7 bases; nucleotides not matched to a gene: 14. Here immunoSEQ multiplex PCR was the method, and the copy in TCRdb shows in-frame clones only, minus some. Seen here are over 110,000 clones, 75% to 90% observed once, and the top ten hold roughly 1.5%. The specimen was peripheral blood, collected on day 0 of AZD1222 vaccination. This clonotype was obtained from an adult in good health. The genes are TRBV5-1 and TRBJ1-6; 7 bases align to TRBD1. The CDR3, as DNA: TGCGCCAGCAGCACCTACGGACCGGGACAGCTGAATTCACCCCTCCACTTT. It codes for CASSTYGPGQLNSPLHF.